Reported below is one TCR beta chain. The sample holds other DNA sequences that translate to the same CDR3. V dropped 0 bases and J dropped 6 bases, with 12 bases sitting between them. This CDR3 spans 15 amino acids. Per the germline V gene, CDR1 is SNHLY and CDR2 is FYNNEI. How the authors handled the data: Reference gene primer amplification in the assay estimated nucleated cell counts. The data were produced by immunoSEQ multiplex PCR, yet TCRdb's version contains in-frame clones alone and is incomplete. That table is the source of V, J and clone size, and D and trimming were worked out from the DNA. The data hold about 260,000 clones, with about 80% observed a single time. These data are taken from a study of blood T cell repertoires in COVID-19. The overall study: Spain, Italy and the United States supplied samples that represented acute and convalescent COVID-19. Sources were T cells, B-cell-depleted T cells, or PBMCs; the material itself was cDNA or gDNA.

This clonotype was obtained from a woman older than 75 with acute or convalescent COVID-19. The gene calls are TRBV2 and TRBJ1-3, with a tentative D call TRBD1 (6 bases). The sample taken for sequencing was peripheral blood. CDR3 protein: CASSEARGGENTIYF. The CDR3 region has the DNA TGTGCCAGCAGTGAAGCGAGAGGGGGGGAAAACACCATATATTTT.